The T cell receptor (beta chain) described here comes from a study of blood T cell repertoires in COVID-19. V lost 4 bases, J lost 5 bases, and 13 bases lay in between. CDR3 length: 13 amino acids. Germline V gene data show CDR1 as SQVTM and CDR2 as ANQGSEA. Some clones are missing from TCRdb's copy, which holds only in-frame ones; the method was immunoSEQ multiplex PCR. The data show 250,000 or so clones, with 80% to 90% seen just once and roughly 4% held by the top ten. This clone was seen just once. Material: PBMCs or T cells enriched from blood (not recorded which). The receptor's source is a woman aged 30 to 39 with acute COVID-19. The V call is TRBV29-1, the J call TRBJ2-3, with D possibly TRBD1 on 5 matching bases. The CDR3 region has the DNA TGCAGCGTTGTCGACAGAGTTGGAGATACGCAGTATTTT. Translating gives CSVVDRVGDTQYF.